This T cell receptor (beta chain) originates from a study of blood T cell repertoires in COVID-19. Overall study: Whether acute or convalescent, the COVID-19 samples came from the United States, Italy and Spain. From T cells, B-cell-depleted T cells, or PBMCs came the material, which was cDNA or gDNA.

V dropped 6 bases and J dropped 7; count of bases not matched to a gene: 12. In germline, CDR1 is MNHEY, CDR2 SMNVEV (reference sequence). The CDR3 is made up of 16 amino acids. Measured with immunoSEQ multiplex PCR; TCRdb has only the in-frame clones, and not every one. Of fewer than 300,000 clones in the sample, roughly nine tenths were seen once. The origin of this receptor is a man between 35 and 55 years old who had recovered from COVID-19. The genes are TRBV27 and TRBJ2-1; 10 bases are shared with TRBD1. The sequenced sample was peripheral blood. CDR3 protein: CASSPSAGTGDNEQFF. In DNA form, the CDR3 reads TGTGCCAGCAGCCCCTCAGCTGGGACAGGGGATAATGAGCAGTTCTTC.